These T cell receptor beta chains were read from a single sample in a study of OX40 agonist ivuxolimab in advanced cancers. TCRdb's copy holds only in-frame clones and misses some; the assay was immunoSEQ multiplex PCR. Among around 84,000 clones listed, approximately 89% were seen once. The source material was CD4+ or CD8+ T cells sorted from blood, sampled in a trial of the OX40 agonist ivuxolimab. Receptor source: an adult with an advanced solid tumor such as melanoma, head and neck, liver or kidney cancer. The CDR3 runs from the conserved cysteine through the conserved F or W. D genes are given only for firm matches. Expanded clones are given a class, and other clones once, few, many or no size at all.

j_call: TRBJ1-1; d_call: NA; clone_size: NA; v_call: TRBV4-2; cdr3_aa: CASSQDREAFF; cdr3_nt: TGTGCCAGCAGCCAAGATAGGGAAGCTTTCTTT
j_call: TRBJ2-3; d_call: NA; clone_size: NA; v_call: TRBV14; cdr3_aa: CASSHRTFTGFDYLSSTDTQYF; cdr3_nt: TGTGCCAGCAGCCACCGCACCTTTACAGGTTTCGACTACCTTTCTAGCACAGATACGCAGTATTTT
j_call: TRBJ2-7; d_call: NA; clone_size: NA; v_call: TRBV7-2; cdr3_aa: CASSLTLGYEQYF; cdr3_nt: TGTGCCAGCAGCCTCACACTGGGCTACGAGCAGTACTTC
j_call: TRBJ2-2; d_call: TRBD2; clone_size: NA; v_call: TRBV11-3; cdr3_aa: CASSRGGRSAGELFF; cdr3_nt: TGTGCCAGCAGCCGGGGGGGGCGCAGCGCCGGGGAGCTGTTTTTT
j_call: TRBJ2-1; d_call: NA; clone_size: few; v_call: TRBV27; cdr3_aa: CASCGGLRNEQFF; cdr3_nt: TGTGCCAGCTGCGGGGGCTTGCGGAATGAGCAGTTCTTC
j_call: TRBJ1-4; d_call: NA; clone_size: NA; v_call: TRBV30; cdr3_aa: CAWNRLNEKLFF; cdr3_nt: TGTGCCTGGAACAGGCTGAATGAAAAACTGTTTTTT
j_call: TRBJ1-6; d_call: TRBD1; clone_size: NA; v_call: TRBV6-5; cdr3_aa: CASSTGTANNSPLHF; cdr3_nt: TGTGCCAGCAGTACCGGGACAGCAAATAATTCACCCCTCCACTTT
j_call: TRBJ1-5; d_call: NA; clone_size: NA; v_call: TRBV7-9; cdr3_aa: CASSLGGQGYQPQHF; cdr3_nt: TGTGCCAGCAGCTTAGGGGGCCAGGGCTATCAGCCCCAGCATTTT
j_call: TRBJ1-6; d_call: TRBD1; clone_size: NA; v_call: TRBV5-1; cdr3_aa: CASSERTGGRSPLHF; cdr3_nt: TGCGCCAGCAGCGAACGGACAGGGGGTAGGTCACCCCTCCACTTT
j_call: TRBJ1-1; d_call: NA; clone_size: NA; v_call: TRBV6-6; cdr3_aa: CASSYGQAPAGFF; cdr3_nt: TGTGCCAGCAGTTACGGGCAGGCCCCGGCTGGTTTCTTT
j_call: TRBJ2-3; d_call: NA; clone_size: NA; v_call: TRBV18; cdr3_aa: CASSILGADTQYF; cdr3_nt: TGTGCCAGCTCAATCCTCGGGGCAGATACGCAGTATTTT
j_call: TRBJ2-7; d_call: NA; clone_size: NA; v_call: TRBV11-2; cdr3_aa: CASSSGNVLYEQYF; cdr3_nt: TGTGCCAGCAGCTCCGGTAATGTCCTCTACGAGCAGTACTTC
j_call: TRBJ2-3; d_call: NA; clone_size: NA; v_call: TRBV29-1; cdr3_aa: CSVGDSSFGLTDTQYF; cdr3_nt: TGCAGCGTTGGGGACTCATCCTTTGGGCTCACAGATACGCAGTATTTT
j_call: TRBJ1-1; d_call: NA; clone_size: few; v_call: TRBV6-4; cdr3_aa: CASSEATGTEAFF; cdr3_nt: TGTGCCAGCAGTGAGGCCACGGGGACTGAAGCTTTCTTT
j_call: TRBJ1-4; d_call: TRBD1; clone_size: NA; v_call: TRBV5-1; cdr3_aa: CASSFGDRGMYATNEKLFF; cdr3_nt: TGCGCCAGCAGCTTTGGAGACAGGGGAATGTATGCAACTAATGAAAAACTGTTTTTT
j_call: TRBJ2-2; d_call: NA; clone_size: NA; v_call: TRBV5-1; cdr3_aa: CASSLTFGRNTGELFF; cdr3_nt: TGCGCCAGCAGCTTAACCTTTGGCCGGAACACCGGGGAGCTGTTTTTT
j_call: TRBJ2-3; d_call: NA; clone_size: NA; v_call: TRBV10-1; cdr3_aa: CASSEMGGGAQYF; cdr3_nt: TGCGCCAGCAGTGAGATGGGGGGAGGCGCGCAGTATTTT
j_call: TRBJ1-6; d_call: NA; clone_size: few; v_call: TRBV6-1; cdr3_aa: CASRRTENSPLHF; cdr3_nt: TGTGCCAGCCGGAGGACAGAGAATTCACCCCTCCACTTT
j_call: TRBJ2-7; d_call: TRBD2; clone_size: NA; v_call: TRBV18; cdr3_aa: CASSPLAGTYEQYF; cdr3_nt: TGTGCCAGCTCACCACTAGCGGGGACCTACGAGCAGTACTTC
j_call: TRBJ1-5; d_call: NA; clone_size: NA; v_call: TRBV6-1; cdr3_aa: CASRGTFGNQPQHF; cdr3_nt: TGTGCCAGCAGAGGGACCTTCGGGAATCAGCCCCAGCATTTT
j_call: TRBJ1-2; d_call: TRBD1; clone_size: NA; v_call: TRBV19; cdr3_aa: CASTERQGRYYGYTF; cdr3_nt: TGTGCCAGTACCGAGAGACAGGGGCGTTACTATGGCTACACCTTC
j_call: TRBJ2-4; d_call: NA; clone_size: few; v_call: TRBV11-2; cdr3_aa: CAIGSRAKNIQYF; cdr3_nt: TGTGCCATTGGGTCGCGAGCCAAAAACATTCAGTACTTC
j_call: TRBJ2-5; d_call: TRBD2; clone_size: NA; v_call: TRBV4-2; cdr3_aa: CASSQGGRDQETQYF; cdr3_nt: TGTGCCAGCAGCCAAGGGGGGAGGGACCAAGAGACCCAGTACTTC
j_call: TRBJ1-4; d_call: NA; clone_size: NA; v_call: TRBV18; cdr3_aa: CASSRPSTSANEKLFF; cdr3_nt: TGTGCCAGCTCACGCCCAAGCACCTCCGCTAATGAAAAACTGTTTTTT
j_call: TRBJ2-3; d_call: NA; clone_size: NA; v_call: TRBV7-6; cdr3_aa: CASSLPVPGGTDTQYF; cdr3_nt: TGTGCCAGCAGCTTACCCGTTCCAGGCGGCACAGATACGCAGTATTTT
j_call: TRBJ2-3; d_call: TRBD2; clone_size: NA; v_call: TRBV6-1; cdr3_aa: CASTRLAQTDTQYF; cdr3_nt: TGTGCCAGCACACGACTAGCCCAAACAGATACGCAGTATTTT
j_call: TRBJ1-2; d_call: NA; clone_size: NA; v_call: TRBV27; cdr3_aa: CASSPRLGPYLYTF; cdr3_nt: TGTGCCAGCAGTCCCCGACTAGGACCTTACCTCTACACCTTC
j_call: TRBJ2-7; d_call: TRBD2; clone_size: NA; v_call: TRBV2; cdr3_aa: CASSVVGRGATYEQYF; cdr3_nt: TGTGCCAGCAGTGTGGTGGGGAGGGGCGCTACCTACGAGCAGTACTTC
j_call: TRBJ1-6; d_call: NA; clone_size: NA; v_call: TRBV2; cdr3_aa: CASSYRANSYNSPLHF; cdr3_nt: TGTGCCAGCAGTTACAGGGCGAACTCCTATAATTCACCCCTCCACTTT
j_call: TRBJ2-3; d_call: NA; clone_size: NA; v_call: TRBV14; cdr3_aa: CASSQWDTALFTDTQYF; cdr3_nt: TGTGCCAGCAGCCAGTGGGACACTGCCCTTTTCACAGATACGCAGTATTTT
j_call: TRBJ2-5; d_call: NA; clone_size: NA; v_call: TRBV19; cdr3_aa: CASSTDEGYQETQYF; cdr3_nt: TGTGCCAGTAGTACGGATGAGGGGTACCAAGAGACCCAGTACTTC
j_call: TRBJ2-5; d_call: NA; clone_size: once; v_call: TRBV18; cdr3_aa: CASSPGPQETQYF; cdr3_nt: TGTGCCAGCTCTCCGGGGCCCCAAGAGACCCAGTACTTC
j_call: TRBJ1-1; d_call: NA; clone_size: NA; v_call: TRBV5-1; cdr3_aa: CASSFRGLTGAFF; cdr3_nt: TGCGCCAGCAGCTTCCGGGGGCTAACCGGAGCTTTCTTT
j_call: TRBJ1-3; d_call: NA; clone_size: NA; v_call: TRBV27; cdr3_aa: CASSLGAGNTIYF; cdr3_nt: TGTGCCAGCAGTTTAGGAGCTGGAAACACCATATATTTT
j_call: TRBJ2-2; d_call: NA; clone_size: NA; v_call: TRBV9; cdr3_aa: CASSGQTGPGELFF; cdr3_nt: TGTGCCAGCAGCGGACAAACGGGGCCCGGGGAGCTGTTTTTT
j_call: TRBJ1-2; d_call: NA; clone_size: NA; v_call: TRBV25-1; cdr3_aa: CASSPVRGGGYTF; cdr3_nt: TGTGCCAGCAGTCCCGTAAGGGGAGGAGGCTACACCTTC
j_call: TRBJ1-1; d_call: NA; clone_size: NA; v_call: TRBV19; cdr3_aa: CASSLEGLADTEAFF; cdr3_nt: TGTGCCAGTAGTCTTGAGGGGCTGGCGGACACTGAAGCTTTCTTT
j_call: TRBJ2-3; d_call: NA; clone_size: NA; v_call: TRBV5-4; cdr3_aa: CASRLDADTQYF; cdr3_nt: TGTGCCAGCAGGCTGGATGCAGATACGCAGTATTTT
j_call: TRBJ2-5; d_call: NA; clone_size: NA; v_call: TRBV5-1; cdr3_aa: CASSITRSRETQYF; cdr3_nt: TGCGCCAGCAGCATCACCAGGTCCCGAGAGACCCAGTACTTC
j_call: TRBJ2-2; d_call: TRBD2; clone_size: NA; v_call: TRBV29-1; cdr3_aa: CSAREGGGNTGELFF; cdr3_nt: TGCAGCGCCCGGGAGGGCGGGGGGAACACCGGGGAGCTGTTTTTT
j_call: TRBJ2-5; d_call: NA; clone_size: NA; v_call: TRBV7-7; cdr3_aa: CASSLTDSGLQYF; cdr3_nt: TGTGCCAGCAGCTTAACGGACTCCGGTCTCCAGTACTTC
j_call: TRBJ2-7; d_call: NA; clone_size: NA; v_call: TRBV5-1; cdr3_aa: CTSSSPPAYEQYF; cdr3_nt: TGCACCAGCAGCTCTCCGCCAGCCTACGAGCAGTACTTC
j_call: TRBJ2-1; d_call: NA; clone_size: once; v_call: TRBV29-1; cdr3_aa: CSVGVSGGFYNEQFF; cdr3_nt: TGCAGCGTTGGGGTCTCTGGCGGGTTCTACAATGAGCAGTTCTTC
j_call: TRBJ2-5; d_call: NA; clone_size: NA; v_call: TRBV5-1; cdr3_aa: CASRSQSQETQYF; cdr3_nt: TGCGCCAGCAGATCTCAGAGCCAAGAGACCCAGTACTTC
j_call: TRBJ2-3; d_call: TRBD2; clone_size: NA; v_call: TRBV18; cdr3_aa: CASSPRAGERTDTQYF; cdr3_nt: TGTGCCAGCTCACCACGGGCGGGAGAGAGGACTGATACGCAGTATTTT
j_call: TRBJ2-5; d_call: NA; clone_size: NA; v_call: TRBV29-1; cdr3_aa: CSVPTGETQYF; cdr3_nt: TGCAGCGTCCCAACTGGGGAGACCCAGTACTTC
j_call: TRBJ1-2; d_call: NA; clone_size: NA; v_call: TRBV7-9; cdr3_aa: CASSLGATSYGYTF; cdr3_nt: TGTGCCAGCAGCTTAGGCGCAACCTCCTATGGCTACACCTTC
j_call: TRBJ2-5; d_call: NA; clone_size: few; v_call: TRBV6-1; cdr3_aa: CASSEAGGTQYF; cdr3_nt: TGTGCCAGCAGTGAAGCTGGTGGGACCCAGTACTTC
j_call: TRBJ2-6; d_call: NA; clone_size: NA; v_call: TRBV5-1; cdr3_aa: CASSPRLGPGANVLTF; cdr3_nt: TGCGCCAGCAGCCCCCGGCTGGGCCCTGGGGCCAACGTCCTGACTTTC
j_call: TRBJ1-1; d_call: NA; clone_size: NA; v_call: TRBV18; cdr3_aa: CASSPTVSELNTEAFF; cdr3_nt: TGTGCCAGCTCACCGACGGTCTCAGAGCTGAACACTGAAGCTTTCTTT
j_call: TRBJ2-7; d_call: TRBD2; clone_size: NA; v_call: TRBV29-1; cdr3_aa: CSVEEGLAGYKQYF; cdr3_nt: TGCAGCGTTGAGGAAGGACTAGCGGGGTATAAGCAGTACTTC
j_call: TRBJ2-1; d_call: NA; clone_size: NA; v_call: TRBV18; cdr3_aa: CASSPAASSYNEQFF; cdr3_nt: TGTGCCAGCTCACCAGCGGCTAGCAGTTACAATGAGCAGTTCTTC
j_call: TRBJ2-3; d_call: NA; clone_size: NA; v_call: TRBV14; cdr3_aa: CASSQVRAGSTDTQYF; cdr3_nt: TGTGCCAGCAGCCAAGTAAGGGCGGGGAGCACAGATACGCAGTATTTT
j_call: TRBJ2-5; d_call: NA; clone_size: NA; v_call: TRBV4-2; cdr3_aa: CASSQGRWETQYF; cdr3_nt: TGTGCCAGCAGCCAAGGCCGGTGGGAGACCCAGTACTTC
j_call: TRBJ1-6; d_call: TRBD1; clone_size: NA; v_call: TRBV5-1; cdr3_aa: CASKTRDRYSPLHF; cdr3_nt: TGCGCCAGCAAAACCCGGGACAGATATTCACCCCTCCACTTT
j_call: TRBJ2-2; d_call: TRBD1; clone_size: NA; v_call: TRBV2; cdr3_aa: CASKDRGRTGELFF; cdr3_nt: TGTGCCAGCAAGGACAGGGGGCGAACCGGGGAGCTGTTTTTT
j_call: TRBJ2-5; d_call: TRBD2; clone_size: once; v_call: TRBV5-4; cdr3_aa: CASSLVGGGETQYF; cdr3_nt: TGTGCCAGCAGCTTGGTTGGCGGGGGAGAGACCCAGTACTTC
j_call: TRBJ2-3; d_call: NA; clone_size: NA; v_call: TRBV5-1; cdr3_aa: CASSLSQSTDTQYF; cdr3_nt: TGCGCCAGCAGCTTGAGCCAAAGCACAGATACGCAGTATTTT
j_call: TRBJ2-7; d_call: NA; clone_size: NA; v_call: TRBV7-6; cdr3_aa: CASSLGAGIPYEQYF; cdr3_nt: TGTGCCAGCAGCTTGGGTGCGGGGATACCCTACGAGCAGTACTTC
j_call: TRBJ1-1; d_call: NA; clone_size: NA; v_call: TRBV27; cdr3_aa: CASSWVKGGSTEAFF; cdr3_nt: TGTGCCAGCAGTTGGGTGAAGGGTGGGAGTACTGAAGCTTTCTTT